The 29 T cell receptor beta chains reported below all come from one sample, sequenced in a study of blood T cell repertoires in COVID-19. Here immunoSEQ multiplex PCR was the method, and the copy in TCRdb shows in-frame clones only, minus some. The table includes some 48,000 clones, approximately 86% detected once. Sample: peripheral blood. The receptors come from a woman older than 75 in a cohort sampled during active or convalescent COVID-19.

The chain uses TRBV4-1 and TRBJ2-3, with 8 bases identical to TRBD2. The germline gives CDR1 MGHRA, CDR2 YSYEKL. This CDR3 is built from 15 residues. The J segment lost 1 base and the V segment lost 1 base, leaving 1 base of the junction unmatched. This chain's CDR3 is CASSQVTSGTDTQYF. The CDR3 DNA follows: TGCGCCAGCAGCCAAGTGACTAGCGGCACAGATACGCAGTATTTT.

The sample holds one count of this clone. This chain uses TRBV11-2 with TRBJ1-2; no firm D call. Trimming removed 4 bases from V and 0 bases from J, with 15 bases in between. This CDR3 spans 16 amino acids. The germline CDR1 and CDR2 sequences are SGHAT and FQNNGV. CDR3 DNA sequence: TGTGCCAGCAGCTCAGAGGGAGGAATAGCTAACTATGGCTACACCTTC. It translates to CASSSEGGIANYGYTF.

There are a few counts of this clone. The J gene is TRBJ2-2, the V gene TRBV5-1, with 9 bases identical to TRBD1. The CDR3 sequence is 16 residues long. V lost 0 bases to trimming and J lost 6 bases; unmatched junction nucleotides: 6. Looked up from germline, CDR1 is SGHRS and CDR2 is YFSETQ. The CDR3 sequence is CASSLGGTGSSGELFF. The CDR3 region has the DNA TGCGCCAGCAGCTTGGGAGGGACAGGGTCTTCCGGGGAGCTGTTTTTT.

The rearrangement links TRBV27 to TRBJ2-7, with D maybe TRBD1 (6 bases). Trimming stripped 2 bases from V and 0 bases from J, with 14 bases between. The germline V gene has CDR1 MNHEY and CDR2 SMNVEV (reference sequence). CDR3 length: 16 residues. DNA for the CDR3: TGTGCCAGCAGTTTAAGGCAGGGGCGCGTCTCCTACGAGCAGTACTTC. The encoded protein is CASSLRQGRVSYEQYF.

The sample holds a few counts of this clone. The chain carries TRBV5-1 and TRBJ1-2; the match to TRBD1 covers 7 bases. The CDR3 has 13 amino acids. With V trimmed by 4 bases and J by 7 bases, 7 bases remained unmatched. Germline-derived CDR1 and CDR2 are SGHRS and YFSETQ. CDR3 protein: CASSRTGEPGYTF. CDR3 in DNA: TGCGCCAGCAGCCGAACAGGGGAGCCTGGCTACACCTTC.

Written as DNA, the CDR3 is TGTGCCAGCAGGCGCTCTGGGGCCAACGTCCTGACTTTC. Translated: CASRRSGANVLTF. The chain employs TRBV3-1 (or the pseudogene TRBV3-2) and TRBJ2-6; no clear D. The CDR3 spans 13 residues. The V gene's germline CDR1 is LGHDT and CDR2 YNNKEL (reference sequence). V shed 6 bases and J shed 0 bases, with 3 bases lying between them.

This clone was observed a few times. The genes are TRBV19 and TRBJ1-5, with 7 bases matching TRBD1. The CDR3 runs 18 residues. Trimming removed 4 bases from V and 1 base from J; junction bases left unmatched: 13. The germline gives CDR1 LNHDA, CDR2 SQIVND (reference sequence). The CDR3 nucleotides are TGTGCCAGTAGTACCCCATCAGGACAGGTCAGAAGCAATCAGCCCCAGCATTTT. Its translation: CASSTPSGQVRSNQPQHF.

In this sample, this clone turned up a few times. The chain has TRBV6-5 and TRBJ2-2; D is perhaps TRBD1 (6 bases). The CDR3 has 13 amino acids. Germline-derived CDR1 and CDR2 are MNHEY and SVGAGI. V dropped 5 bases and J dropped 4 bases, with 8 bases sitting between them. CDR3 protein: CASSQQGTGELFF. CDR3 nucleotide sequence: TGTGCCAGCAGTCAACAGGGCACCGGGGAGCTGTTTTTT.

This clone was picked up one time. The chain has TRBV5-1 and TRBJ1-5; D is possibly TRBD1 (6 bases). CDR1 and CDR2 from the germline V gene are SGHRS and YFSETQ. This CDR3 has 16 amino acids. V lost 0 bases, J lost 2 bases, and 12 bases lay in between. The CDR3 reads CASSLGPQGGNQPQHF. In DNA, the CDR3 is TGCGCCAGCAGCTTGGGCCCACAGGGCGGCAATCAGCCCCAGCATTTT.

This rearrangement joins TRBV6-1 to TRBJ2-1, with 13 bases lining up with TRBD2. V gave up 4 bases and J gave up 0 bases; unmatched junction bases: 6. Germline V gene data show CDR1 as MNHNS and CDR2 as SASEGT. The CDR3 spans 18 residues. The CDR3 coding sequence is TGTGCCAGCAGTGGGACTAGCGGGGGACTTAGCTCCTACAATGAGCAGTTCTTC. It codes for CASSGTSGGLSSYNEQFF.

This chain uses TRBV5-1 with TRBJ2-1; 8 nucleotides align to TRBD2. Germline trimming cut 5 bases from V and 0 bases from J; bases unmatched to any gene: 10. This CDR3 contains 17 residues. The V gene's germline CDR1 is SGHRS and CDR2 YFSETQ. CDR3 in amino acids: CASSPRGGSSSYNEQFF. CDR3 coding DNA: TGCGCCAGCAGTCCCCGGGGGGGATCGAGCTCCTACAATGAGCAGTTCTTC.

The J gene is TRBJ2-5, the V gene TRBV29-1; no definite D call. V lost 4 bases and J 3 bases, leaving 21 bases between the germline ends. The CDR3 runs 16 residues. Germline lookup yields CDR1 SQVTM and CDR2 ANQGSEA. The CDR3 sequence is CSVGRFESRSKETQYF. The CDR3 DNA reads as TGCAGCGTTGGCCGATTTGAGAGCAGGTCTAAAGAGACCCAGTACTTC.

The chain is built from TRBV9 and TRBJ2-3; 8 bases are a match to TRBD2. J gave up 6 bases and V 4 bases, and 10 bases lay outside the gene matches. The CDR3 loop spans 15 amino acids. The germline V gene encodes CDR1 SGDLS and CDR2 YYNGEE. The CDR3 here is CASSPGLATSDTQYF. The CDR3 DNA is TGTGCCAGCAGCCCCGGACTAGCAACGTCGGATACGCAGTATTTT.

The chain links TRBV2 to TRBJ2-2, with 10 bases matching TRBD1. The junction had 5 bases not matched to a gene; V was cut back by 5 bases and J by 5 bases. Germline loops: CDR1 SNHLY, CDR2 FYNNEI. The CDR3 consists of 15 residues. The CDR3 here is CASSLDRGVTGELFF. The CDR3 DNA is TGTGCCAGCAGTTTGGACAGGGGGGTTACCGGGGAGCTGTTTTTT.

This clone was found once. This chain uses TRBV30 with TRBJ2-1; TRBD2 matches at 9 bases. CDR1 GTSNPN and CDR2 SVGIG come from the germline V gene (reference sequence). The CDR3 runs to 15 residues. Trimming took 1 base from V and 7 from J; bases not matched to a gene: 8. CDR3 sequence reads: CAWSGSSGIWNEQFF. For the CDR3, the DNA is TGTGCCTGGAGTGGCTCTAGCGGGATTTGGAATGAGCAGTTCTTC.

The genes are TRBV6-2 or TRBV6-3 and TRBJ1-2; D gene ambiguous. The germline V gene has CDR1 MNHEY and CDR2 SVGEGT. This CDR3 is built from 14 residues. V was pared by 4 bases and J by 3 bases, with 12 bases between. CDR3 sequence reads: CASSSQTDYYGYTF. CDR3 DNA sequence: TGTGCCAGCAGTTCTCAGACGGACTACTATGGCTACACCTTC.

This chain links TRBV10-3 with TRBJ2-5, with 10 bases that match TRBD2. The trim removed 10 bases at V and 0 bases at J, leaving 8 bases unmatched. This CDR3 region has 15 residues. Germline lookup yields CDR1 ENHRY and CDR2 SYGVKD. This CDR3 is CATRPGLAYQETQYF. The CDR3 DNA is TGTGCCACCAGGCCGGGACTAGCGTACCAAGAGACCCAGTACTTC.

This rearrangement joins TRBV7-9 to TRBJ1-6; no reliable D call. The V end was cut by 1 base, the J end by 7 bases, with 8 bases between. The germline V gene encodes CDR1 SEHNR and CDR2 FQNEAQ (reference sequence). This CDR3 is built from 14 residues. CDR3 residues: CASSLEWENSPLHF. The CDR3 bases are TGTGCCAGCAGCTTAGAGTGGGAGAATTCACCCCTCCACTTT.

V and J are TRBV4-1 and TRBJ1-3, with 10 bases aligning to TRBD1. This CDR3 is built from 16 residues. The J segment lost 8 bases and the V segment lost 2 bases, leaving 9 bases of the junction unmatched. Germline V gives CDR1 MGHRA, CDR2 YSYEKL. This chain's CDR3 is CASSQTPGQGSHTIYF. In nucleotides, the CDR3 is TGCGCCAGCAGCCAAACCCCGGGACAGGGGTCACACACCATATATTTT.

The CDR3 here is CASSQGGLYGYTF. Written as DNA, the CDR3 is TGTGCCAGCAGCCAAGGAGGGCTCTATGGCTACACCTTC. The chain links TRBV3-1 (or the pseudogene TRBV3-2) to TRBJ1-2; D ambiguous. In germline, CDR1 is LGHDT, CDR2 YNNKEL (reference sequence). CDR3 length: 13 amino acids. Trimming stripped 1 base from V and 4 bases from J, with 7 bases between.

The V and J genes are TRBV2 and TRBJ1-1; D is unresolved. V lost 6 bases and J 10 bases, leaving 18 bases between the germline ends. This CDR3 is built from 13 residues. CDR1 and CDR2 from the germline V gene are SNHLY and FYNNEI. CDR3 protein: CASRELEGEGAFF. Written as DNA, the CDR3 is TGTGCCAGCAGGGAACTTGAGGGAGAAGGAGCTTTCTTT.

The rearrangement joins TRBV9 to TRBJ1-3; D not resolved. Germline V gene lookup returns CDR1 SGDLS and CDR2 YYNGEE. The CDR3 consists of 16 residues. V was shortened by 0 bases and J by 0 bases, with 10 bases between the two germline ends. CDR3 DNA sequence: TGTGCCAGCAGCGTAGACGGGTTACGCTCTGGAAACACCATATATTTT. Translating it yields CASSVDGLRSGNTIYF.

This chain uses TRBV5-5 with TRBJ2-2; perhaps TRBD1 as D (6 bases). The V end was cut by 4 bases, the J end by 6 bases, with 10 bases between. CDR3 size: 13 residues. Germline CDR1 reads SGHKS; CDR2 reads YYEKEE (reference sequence). CDR3 nucleotides: TGTGCCAGCAGCCTTCAGGGGTCCGGGGAGCTGTTTTTT. It codes for CASSLQGSGELFF.

The chain has TRBV6-6 and TRBJ2-7; 9 bases fit TRBD2. Germline V gives CDR1 MNHNY, CDR2 SVGAGI (reference sequence). The trim removed 2 bases at V and 6 bases at J, leaving 2 bases unmatched. The CDR3 sequence is 13 residues long. The CDR3 coding sequence is TGTGCCAGCAGTTACGCTAGCGGGACCGAGCAGTACTTC. Residues: CASSYASGTEQYF.

In its sample, this clone is large (0.1 to 1%). The rearrangement links TRBV4-2 to TRBJ2-7, with TRBD2 identical over 8 bases. The CDR3 contains 14 residues. The germline V gene has CDR1 LGHNA and CDR2 YNFKEQ. V was pared by 1 base and J by 5 bases, with 4 bases of the junction left unmatched. The CDR3 sequence: CASSQAGGPNEQYF. CDR3 in DNA: TGTGCCAGCAGCCAAGCGGGAGGGCCGAACGAGCAGTACTTC.

The sample holds one count of this clone. The gene calls are TRBV3-1 (or the pseudogene TRBV3-2) and TRBJ1-4; 8 positions match TRBD1. V shed 4 bases and J 0 bases; nucleotides not matched to a gene: 16. CDR3 length: 20 amino acids. Looked up from germline, CDR1 is LGHDT and CDR2 is YNNKEL (reference sequence). The DNA of the CDR3 is TGTGCCAGCAGCCCTAACCGTCCCGGGACAGGAAGTGCAACTAATGAAAAACTGTTTTTT. Its protein product is CASSPNRPGTGSATNEKLFF.

The chain recombines TRBV19 with TRBJ2-1; 9 bases fit TRBD1. From germline, CDR1 is LNHDA and CDR2 SQIVND (reference sequence). The CDR3 extends over 16 amino acids. J lost 4 bases, V lost 5 bases, and 9 bases had no gene match. The CDR3 reads CASSLAGTGRYNEQFF. Here the CDR3 DNA reads TGTGCCAGTAGTCTCGCCGGGACAGGGAGATACAATGAGCAGTTCTTC. Looking up the rest from reference TRBV19 and TRBJ2-1 gives the full variable domain: DGGITQSPKYLFRKEGQNVTLSCEQNLNHDAMYWYRQDPGQGLRLIYYSQIVNDFQKGDIAEGYSVSREKKESFPLTVTSAQKNPTAFYLCASSLAGTGRYNEQFFGPGTRLTVL.

The chain is built from TRBV6-5 and TRBJ2-1; D is unresolved. Trimming stripped 0 bases from V and 8 bases from J, with 11 bases between. The CDR3 has 14 residues. Germline CDR1 reads MNHEY; CDR2 reads SVGAGI. The CDR3 loop reads CASSYSAPEDEQFF. CDR3 sequence (DNA): TGTGCCAGCAGTTACTCGGCCCCCGAGGATGAGCAGTTCTTC.

The chain couples TRBV6-5 to TRBJ1-1; tentative D call: TRBD1 (5 bases). V shed 7 bases and J shed 1 base, with 16 bases lying between them. The CDR3 loop spans 15 amino acids. Germline V gives CDR1 MNHEY, CDR2 SVGAGI. Written as DNA, the CDR3 is TGTGCCAGCACCTATTGGGCAGGGCAGAACACTGAAGCTTTCTTT. It specifies CASTYWAGQNTEAFF.